The 9 T cell receptor beta chains listed next were all sequenced from one sample in a study of blood T cell repertoires in COVID-19. TCRdb's copy holds only in-frame clones and misses some; the assay was immunoSEQ multiplex PCR. This table has 30,000 to 45,000 clones, about 77% appearing once. The specimen sequenced was peripheral blood. The source is a man in his sixties with acute or convalescent COVID-19.

The rearrangement uses TRBV7-9 and TRBJ1-2, with unresolved D. The V gene's germline CDR1 is SEHNR and CDR2 FQNEAQ (reference sequence). CDR3 length: 11 residues. The V end lost 4 bases, the J end lost 7 bases, and 7 bases lay between the germline ends. The chain's CDR3 is CASSYSAGYTF. The CDR3 DNA sequence: TGTGCCAGCAGCTACTCCGCTGGCTACACCTTC.

The chain employs TRBV6-1 and TRBJ2-7, with a tentative D call TRBD2 (6 bases). From germline, CDR1 is MNHNS and CDR2 SASEGT. This CDR3 spans 15 amino acids. V was pared by 1 base and J by 5 bases, with 15 bases between. The CDR3 sequence is CASSEVVGRSHEQYF. The CDR3 DNA reads as TGTGCCAGCAGTGAAGTTGTCGGGAGATCCCACGAGCAGTACTTC.

This clone was seen a few times. The rearrangement links TRBV9 to TRBJ2-1; the D gene is possibly TRBD2 (5 bases). Germline V lookup: CDR1 SGDLS, CDR2 YYNGEE. Trimming pared 3 bases from V and 8 bases from J, leaving 15 bases between. The CDR3 is made up of 14 amino acids. This CDR3 reads CASSASGKLDEQFF. DNA of the CDR3: TGTGCCAGCAGCGCCTCCGGGAAACTTGATGAGCAGTTCTTC.

Here the CDR3 reads CASSLPGMNTEAFF. Written as DNA, the CDR3 is TGTGCCAGCAGTTTACCGGGTATGAACACTGAAGCTTTCTTT. The chain joins TRBV28 to TRBJ1-1; no definite D call. Deletions cut 2 bases from V and 0 bases from J, with 7 bases between. Germline CDR1 and CDR2: MDHEN and SYDVKM. The CDR3 loop spans 14 amino acids.

The chain links TRBV5-5 to TRBJ1-1; tentatively, D is TRBD1 (6 bases). V was shortened by 6 bases and J by 2 bases, with 14 bases between the two germline ends. Germline assignment: CDR1 SGHKS and CDR2 YYEKEE (reference sequence). CDR3 size: 14 residues. DNA of the CDR3: TGTGCCAGCAAAGCGGACAGCGCCAACACTGAAGCTTTCTTT. Protein product: CASKADSANTEAFF.

The V gene is TRBV7-8, the J gene TRBJ1-1; 8 bases are a match to TRBD1. In germline, CDR1 is SGHVS, CDR2 FQNEAQ. The trim removed 5 bases at V and 10 bases at J, leaving 9 bases unmatched. This CDR3 is 13 amino acids long. The CDR3 loop reads CASSETGGMLAFF. The CDR3 nucleotides read TGTGCCAGCAGCGAAACAGGGGGAATGTTAGCTTTCTTT.

The chain combines TRBV28 with TRBJ1-3, with TRBD1 as a possible D gene (6 bases). The CDR3 loop spans 15 amino acids. The V and J ends lost 6 bases and 2 bases respectively, with 14 bases between them. CDR1 MDHEN and CDR2 SYDVKM come from the germline V gene. The CDR3 DNA reads TGTGCCAGCAGCCCAGGGGTGGGCGCTGGAAACACCATATATTTT. It codes for CASSPGVGAGNTIYF.

For this clone: One junction end disagrees with the germline gene, perhaps due to a read error. V gene TRBV11-2 combines with J gene TRBJ2-7; 11 nucleotides align to TRBD2. CDR3 size: 17 residues. Germline CDR1 SGHAT, CDR2 FQNNGV. CDR3 DNA: TGTGCCAGCAGCTCCCTTCTACGGACTAGCGGGCCCTACCAGCAGTACTTC. Protein sequence: CASSSLLRTSGPYQQYF.

The chain uses TRBV7-2 and TRBJ1-1, with D unclear. With 2 bases removed from V and 1 base from J, the gap between germline ends came to 11 bases. The CDR3 runs to 15 residues. CDR1 and CDR2 (germline): SGHTA, FQGNSA. The CDR3 DNA reads TGTGCCAGCAGCTTATTCCGAGCGTCGAACACTGAAGCTTTCTTT. Its protein is CASSLFRASNTEAFF.